This T cell receptor beta chain was obtained from a study of identical twins. This CDR3 contains 15 residues. The V gene's germline CDR1 is SGHNT and CDR2 YENEEA. V lost 5 bases and J lost 2, with 14 bases in between. Whole-study findings and limits: Invariant cells of the MAIT and iNKT types might have partly distorted the zero-insertion analyses.

MiXCR, applied by TCRdb to the 5' RACE reads, yields one record per CDR3 protein. The sample includes approximately 210,000 distinct CDR3 sequences, 6.5% of them seen just once. This clonotype has just a few counts. Its specificity is unknown. These data also formed part of another study, on T cells expressing NK-cell markers. Per that paper: The study drew TCR beta repertoires from sorted CD3+CD56+NKG2C+, CD3+CD56+NKG2C- and CD3+CD56-NKG2C+ T cells. Restricting sorting to alpha-beta TCR T cells was achieved in several experiments by an anti-gamma-delta TCR antibody. Whether expanded NKG2C+ T cell clones were HCMV specific stayed uncertain.

Sequenced input: CD8+ T cells sorted from blood. This TCR derives from a woman aged 18-35 years in good health. This chain links TRBV11-3 with TRBJ2-3; D unresolved. The CDR3 DNA is TGTGCCAGCAGCCTCATTTCCAGACTCACAGATACGCAGTATTTT. Protein sequence: CASSLISRLTDTQYF.